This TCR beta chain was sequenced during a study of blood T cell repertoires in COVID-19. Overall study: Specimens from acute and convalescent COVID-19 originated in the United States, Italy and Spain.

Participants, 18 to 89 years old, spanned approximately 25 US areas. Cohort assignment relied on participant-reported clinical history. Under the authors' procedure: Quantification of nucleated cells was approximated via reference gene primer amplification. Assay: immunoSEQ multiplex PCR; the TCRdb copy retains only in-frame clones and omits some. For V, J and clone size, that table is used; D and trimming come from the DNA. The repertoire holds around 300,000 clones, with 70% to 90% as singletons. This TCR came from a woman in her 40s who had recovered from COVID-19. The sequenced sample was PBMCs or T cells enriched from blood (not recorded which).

CDR3 amino acids: CASRDHPRDEQFF. Here the CDR3 DNA reads TGTGCCAGCAGGGATCATCCCCGGGATGAGCAGTTCTTC. The chain couples TRBV27 to TRBJ2-1, with D uncertain. CDR3 size: 13 residues. Germline V gives CDR1 MNHEY, CDR2 SMNVEV (reference sequence). Trimming left V 6 bases short and J 8 bases short, with 14 bases between.